One and the same sample provided the 11 T cell receptor beta chains below, sequenced in a study of blood T cell repertoires in COVID-19. Assay: immunoSEQ multiplex PCR; the TCRdb copy retains only in-frame clones and omits some. The sample gives approximately 300,000 clones, roughly 90% of which show up once; 3.5% to 5% is in the top ten. Input material: PBMCs or T cells enriched from blood (not recorded which). The receptor set was obtained from a woman in her thirties who had been exposed to COVID-19.

The V gene is TRBV3-1 (or the pseudogene TRBV3-2), the J gene TRBJ2-7; no definite D call. This CDR3 region has 13 residues. Germline CDR1 is LGHDT and CDR2 is YNNKEL (reference sequence). V gave up 5 bases and J gave up 6 bases, with 14 bases separating them. The CDR3, as DNA: TGTGCCAGCAGCTTCCTCGCCACAGCCGAGCAGTACTTC. The encoded protein is CASSFLATAEQYF.

This rearrangement joins TRBV19 to TRBJ1-2; D perhaps matches TRBD1 (5 bases). CDR1 and CDR2 from the germline V gene are LNHDA and SQIVND (reference sequence). The V end was cut by 3 bases, the J end by 2 bases, with 16 bases between. CDR3 size: 16 residues. CDR3 bases: TGTGCCAGTAGTATCAACCCCATGGGGGGGAACTATGGCTACACCTTC. This encodes CASSINPMGGNYGYTF.

This chain joins TRBV18 and TRBJ2-5; the match to TRBD1 covers 9 bases. Unmatched junction bases numbered 6, after V lost 3 bases and J lost 4 bases. The CDR3 extends over 15 amino acids. The germline gives CDR1 KGHSH, CDR2 LQKENI. The CDR3 DNA is TGTGCCAGCTCACCTCGACAGGGGGAAGGAGAGACCCAGTACTTC. This gives the protein CASSPRQGEGETQYF.

The chain uses TRBV12-5 and TRBJ1-1, with D maybe TRBD1 (5 bases). Trimming pared 6 bases from V and 0 bases from J, leaving 14 bases between. Germline V gives CDR1 LGHNT, CDR2 FRNRAP. The CDR3 has 15 amino acids. Written as DNA, the CDR3 is TGTGCTAGTGGGAAGGGGTCGGACATGAACACTGAAGCTTTCTTT. This gives the protein CASGKGSDMNTEAFF.

This chain's CDR3 is CASSVGTTINEQFF. The CDR3 DNA sequence: TGTGCCAGCAGCGTCGGGACTACAATCAATGAGCAGTTCTTC. The rearrangement uses TRBV9 and TRBJ2-1; 7 bases are a match to TRBD2. This CDR3 contains 14 residues. Trimming took 2 bases from V and 6 from J; bases not matched to a gene: 5. The germline gives CDR1 SGDLS, CDR2 YYNGEE. Supplemented by reference TRBV9 and TRBJ2-1, the full variable domain reads DSGVTQTPKHLITATGQRVTLRCSPRSGDLSVYWYQQSLDQGLQFLIQYYNGEERAKGNILERFSAQQFPDLHSELNLSSLELGDSALYFCASSVGTTINEQFFGPGTRLTVL.

This chain joins TRBV6-4 and TRBJ2-1; 9 bases fit TRBD2. This CDR3 has 19 residues. CDR1 is MRHNA, CDR2 SNTAGT, per germline. V gave up 10 bases and J gave up 7 bases; unmatched junction bases: 26. CDR3 amino acids: CANDESTESHSGGPNEQFF. In DNA, the CDR3 is TGTGCCAACGACGAGTCTACGGAGTCCCATAGCGGGGGCCCTAATGAGCAGTTCTTC.

The chain joins TRBV14 to TRBJ1-2; D call uncertain. The V end lost 1 base, the J end lost 0 bases, and 15 bases lay between the germline ends. In germline, CDR1 is SGHDN, CDR2 FVKESK. The CDR3 totals 17 residues. The CDR3 loop reads CASSQASEYAANYGYTF. As DNA, the CDR3 is TGTGCCAGCAGCCAAGCGTCTGAATATGCGGCTAACTATGGCTACACCTTC.

The chain carries TRBV7-9 and TRBJ1-1, with unresolved D. The CDR3 is 15 residues long. Between the trimmed V and J ends, which lost 4 bases and 7 bases, there was a span of 19 bases. The germline V gene encodes CDR1 SEHNR and CDR2 FQNEAQ (reference sequence). CDR3: CASSSPGMSWIEAFF. CDR3 DNA sequence: TGTGCCAGCAGCTCCCCGGGTATGAGTTGGATTGAAGCTTTCTTT.

V is TRBV5-4 and J is TRBJ2-2, with D hard to call. V was shortened by 4 bases and J by 5 bases, with 6 bases between the two germline ends. The CDR3 extends over 12 amino acids. Germline CDR1 reads SGHNT; CDR2 reads YYREEE (reference sequence). The CDR3 is CASSGPTGELFF. CDR3 nucleotide sequence: TGTGCCAGCAGCGGGCCGACCGGGGAGCTGTTTTTT.

The V gene is TRBV7-9, the J gene TRBJ1-5; 7 positions match TRBD1. Germline trimming cut 3 bases from V and 4 bases from J; bases unmatched to any gene: 9. The V gene's germline CDR1 is SEHNR and CDR2 FQNEAQ (reference sequence). The CDR3 is 16 amino acids. The chain's CDR3 is CASSFYTTGKNQPQHF. The CDR3 coding sequence is TGTGCCAGCAGCTTTTACACGACAGGGAAAAATCAGCCCCAGCATTTT.

The chain uses TRBV5-1 and TRBJ2-7; D perhaps matches TRBD1 (6 bases). Trimming took off 3 bases at V and 5 bases at J, with 15 bases between the two ends. The CDR3 runs to 14 residues. The germline V gene has CDR1 SGHRS and CDR2 YFSETQ. The CDR3 loop is CASSSLQGGDEQYF. For the CDR3, the DNA is TGCGCCAGCAGCTCTTTACAGGGTGGCGACGAGCAGTACTTC. The whole variable domain, filled in from reference TRBV5-1 and TRBJ2-7, reads KAGVTQTPRYLIKTRGQQVTLSCSPISGHRSVSWYQQTPGQGLQFLFEYFSETQRNKGNFPGRFSGRQFSNSRSEMNVSTLELGDSALYLCASSSLQGGDEQYFGPGTRLTVT.